This TCR beta chain comes out of a study of blood T cell repertoires in COVID-19. This CDR3 spans 16 amino acids. The germline CDR1 and CDR2 sequences are SEHNR and FQNEAQ (reference sequence). The V and J ends lost 0 bases and 8 bases, in that order; junction bases with no gene match: 10. Sequenced by immunoSEQ multiplex PCR; TCRdb stores in-frame clones only, minus some. The sample contains about 140,000 clones, approximately 88% of which appear only once. This receptor was identified in a man in his fifties or sixties with active or convalescent COVID-19. The sequenced sample consisted of peripheral blood. The chain carries TRBV7-9 and TRBJ2-1; TRBD1 agrees at 7 bases. The DNA of the CDR3 is TGTGCCAGCAGCTTAGCGCTGGCAGGGGGTGGCGATGAGCAGTTCTTC. This codes for CASSLALAGGGDEQFF. The full variable domain, in which reference TRBV7-9 and TRBJ2-1 provide the parts outside the CDR3, is DTGVSQNPRHKITKRGQNVTFRCDPISEHNRLYWYRQTLGQGPEFLTYFQNEAQLEKSRLLSDRFSAERPKGSFSTLEIQRTEQGDSAMYLCASSLALAGGGDEQFFGPGTRLTVL.